A single T cell receptor beta chain is shown here with its context. Its antigen is not identified. The source of the sample is a study of cytomegalovirus exposure and HLA in healthy donors. This PCR relied on a set of 60 Vbeta primers and 13 Jbeta primers. Some clones are missing from TCRdb's copy, which holds only in-frame ones; the method was immunoSEQ multiplex PCR. The sample shows about 140,000 clones, more than 60% of them seen only once. The CDR3 loop spans 12 amino acids. With 3 bases removed from V and 2 bases from J, the gap between germline ends came to 8 bases. Looked up from germline, CDR1 is GTSNPN and CDR2 is SVGIG (reference sequence). Study observations and caveats: In a later analysis, HLA-associated beta chains showed higher expansion and lower generation probabilities than comparable chains. Some V segments (TRBV6-2 and TRBV6-3 among them) were excluded as indistinguishable. HLA allele associations emerged for 17,000 or so TCR beta sequences in a later analysis, at 0.05 false discovery rate.

The donors, nominally healthy at sampling, likely had unrecorded immune exposures. Material for sequencing was PBMCs. This sequence joins TRBV30 and TRBJ2-7, with D perhaps TRBD1 (6 bases). The TCR sequence derives from a male donor in good health and CMV-seronegative. DNA for the CDR3: TGTGCCTGGAGGACAGGTGCCTACGAGCAGTACTTC. This sequence encodes CAWRTGAYEQYF.